This passage covers 6 T cell receptor beta chains from one sample sequenced in a study of identical twins. TCRdb reprocessed the 5' RACE reads with MiXCR, giving one entry per CDR3 protein. The sample includes 1.5 million to 2 million distinct CDR3 sequences, less than 40% of them seen just once. Source material: cord blood. The receptors shown here come from a newborn girl in good health.

The chain uses TRBV13 and TRBJ1-6; 8 positions match TRBD1. The CDR3 has 16 amino acids. Trimming took 5 bases from V and 8 from J; bases not matched to a gene: 11. The germline V gene encodes CDR1 PRHDT and CDR2 FYEKMQ (reference sequence). Here the CDR3 reads CASSPRTGLTDSPLHF. The CDR3 DNA follows: TGTGCCAGCAGCCCCAGGACAGGGCTGACCGATTCACCCCTCCACTTT.

Only a few counts were recorded for this clonotype. J is TRBJ1-1 and V is TRBV29-1; D is uncertain. Trimming removed 7 bases from V and 1 base from J, with 7 bases in between. The V gene's germline CDR1 is SQVTM and CDR2 ANQGSEA. CDR3 length equals 11 residues. CDR3 protein: CSAQPNTEAFF. The CDR3, as DNA: TGCAGCGCACAGCCGAACACTGAAGCTTTCTTT.

This chain connects TRBV5-1 to TRBJ2-4; D gene unclear. The V gene lost 0 bases and the J gene lost 15 bases, with 10 bases spanning the gap. CDR3 length: 11 amino acids. Germline-derived CDR1 and CDR2 are SGHRS and YFSETQ. The CDR3 DNA sequence: TGCGCCAGCAGCTTGGCCTATGAGCGGTACTTC. The encoded protein is CASSLAYERYF.

The V gene is TRBV25-1, the J gene TRBJ1-2, with D perhaps matching TRBD1 (5 bases). The CDR3 extends over 13 amino acids. Between the trimmed V and J ends, which lost 3 bases and 3 bases, there was a span of 8 bases. Looked up from germline, CDR1 is MGHDK and CDR2 is SYGVNS. The CDR3 reads CASSDPGHYGYTF. For the CDR3, the DNA is TGTGCCAGCAGTGATCCAGGGCACTATGGCTACACCTTC.

The V and J genes are TRBV7-2 and TRBJ2-3; TRBD2 matches 7 bases. Germline CDR1 SGHTA, CDR2 FQGNSA. The CDR3 is 16 amino acids. J gave up 3 bases and V 0 bases, and 6 bases lay outside the gene matches. The CDR3 DNA follows: TGTGCCAGCAGCTTAGCGACTAGCAGTGGGACAGATACGCAGTATTTT. Translation gives CASSLATSSGTDTQYF.

The chain employs TRBV20-1 and TRBJ2-7; possibly TRBD1 or TRBD2 for D (5 bases each). V shed 0 bases and J shed 3 bases, with 15 bases lying between them. The CDR3 is made up of 15 amino acids. CDR1 is DFQATT and CDR2 is SNEGSKA in the germline V gene (reference sequence). The CDR3 region has the DNA TGCAGTGCTAGAGATAGGGGAGACCCACACTACGAGCAGTACTTC. This codes for CSARDRGDPHYEQYF.